This is a list of T cell receptor beta chains from one sample in a study of cytomegalovirus exposure and HLA in healthy donors. Here immunoSEQ multiplex PCR was the method, and the copy in TCRdb shows in-frame clones only, minus some. The data contain 150,000 or so clones, approximately 71% of them singletons. The sample comprised PBMCs. The receptors derive from a man aged 18 to 29 in good health and CMV-seropositive. CDR3s include the opening cysteine and the closing phenylalanine or tryptophan. D genes are given only for firm matches. Not all rows give a size; the values are once, few, many and, for expanded clones, a class.

v_gene	abundance	d_gene	j_gene	CDR3aa	CDR3nt
TRBV18	few	-	TRBJ1-4	CASSPQGHEKLFF	TGTGCCAGCTCCCCCCAGGGGCATGAAAAACTGTTTTTT
TRBV13	-	-	TRBJ2-1	CASSSGRSSYNEQFF	TGTGCCAGCAGCTCCGGCCGGAGCTCCTACAATGAGCAGTTCTTC
TRBV27	-	TRBD1	TRBJ2-7	CASSPTFWTGGDHEQYF	TGTGCCAGCAGTCCGACATTCTGGACAGGGGGTGACCACGAGCAGTACTTC
TRBV28	once	TRBD2	TRBJ2-2	CASSLDESGTSTGELFF	TGTGCCAGCAGTTTGGATGAGAGCGGGACTTCTACCGGGGAGCTGTTTTTT
TRBV7-2	-	-	TRBJ1-3	CASSLGGTGGNTIYF	TGTGCCAGCAGCTTAGGAGGTACGGGAGGAAACACCATATATTTT
TRBV11-3	-	-	TRBJ2-3	CASSLEYQRGTDTQYF	TGTGCCAGCAGCTTAGAATACCAGCGCGGCACAGATACGCAGTATTTT
TRBV19	-	-	TRBJ2-1	CASSTNSRWQFF	TGTGCCAGTAGTACGAACAGCCGTTGGCAGTTCTTC
TRBV2	few	-	TRBJ2-3	CASSEPLGAGSTDTQYF	TGTGCCAGCAGTGAACCCCTAGGTGCGGGGAGCACAGATACGCAGTATTTT
TRBV5-8	-	-	TRBJ2-1	CASRGTDNEQFF	TGTGCCAGCAGGGGGACTGACAATGAGCAGTTCTTC
TRBV7-8	few	-	TRBJ1-2	CASSFSANYGYPF	TGTGCCAGCAGCTTCTCAGCTAACTATGGCTACCCCTTC
TRBV11-2	few	TRBD2	TRBJ2-7	CASSLAATLYEQYF	TGTGCCAGCAGTCTAGCGGCGACTCTCTACGAGCAGTACTTC
TRBV7-3	-	-	TRBJ2-2	CASSLQGTGELFF	TGTGCCAGCAGCTTACAGGGAACCGGGGAGCTGTTTTTT
TRBV2	-	-	TRBJ2-7	CASSTEGEQYF	TGTGCCAGCAGTACAGAGGGCGAGCAGTACTTC
TRBV4-2	-	-	TRBJ1-2	CASSLQGIYGYTF	TGTGCCAGCAGCCTTCAGGGGATCTATGGCTACACCTTC
TRBV2	-	TRBD2	TRBJ2-1	CASTVRGRAAEQFF	TGTGCCAGCACCGTCCGCGGGAGGGCCGCTGAGCAGTTCTTC
TRBV29-1	-	-	TRBJ1-1	CSYTGGMANTEAFF	TGCAGCTACACCGGGGGAATGGCGAACACTGAAGCTTTCTTT
TRBV19	-	TRBD2	TRBJ2-2	CARLPGLARTGELFF	TGTGCCAGGCTCCCCGGACTAGCCCGCACCGGGGAGCTGTTTTTT